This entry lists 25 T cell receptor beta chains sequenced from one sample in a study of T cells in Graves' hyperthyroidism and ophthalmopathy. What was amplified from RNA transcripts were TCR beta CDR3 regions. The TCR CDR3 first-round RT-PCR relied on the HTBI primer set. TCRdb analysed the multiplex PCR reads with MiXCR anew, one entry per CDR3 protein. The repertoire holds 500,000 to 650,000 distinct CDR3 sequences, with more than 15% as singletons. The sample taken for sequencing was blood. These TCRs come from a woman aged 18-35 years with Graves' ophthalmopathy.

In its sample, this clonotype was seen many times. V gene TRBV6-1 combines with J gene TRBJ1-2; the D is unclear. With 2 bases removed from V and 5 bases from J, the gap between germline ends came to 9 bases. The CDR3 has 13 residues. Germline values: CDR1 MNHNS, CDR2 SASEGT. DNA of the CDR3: TGTGCCAGCAGTGAATCGGACGGTTATGGCTACACCTTC. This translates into CASSESDGYGYTF.

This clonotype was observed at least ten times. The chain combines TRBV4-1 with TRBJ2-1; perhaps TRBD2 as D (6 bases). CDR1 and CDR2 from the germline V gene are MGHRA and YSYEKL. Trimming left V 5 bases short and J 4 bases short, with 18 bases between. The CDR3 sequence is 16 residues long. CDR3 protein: CASSYFWREVYNEQFF. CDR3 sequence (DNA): TGCGCCAGCAGCTATTTTTGGCGGGAAGTGTACAATGAGCAGTTCTTC.

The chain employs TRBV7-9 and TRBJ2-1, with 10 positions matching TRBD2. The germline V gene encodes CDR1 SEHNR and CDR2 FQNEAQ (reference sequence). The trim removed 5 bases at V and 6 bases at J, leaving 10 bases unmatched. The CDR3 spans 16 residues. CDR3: CASSPRTSGNPNEQFF. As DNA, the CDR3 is TGTGCCAGCAGCCCACGGACTAGCGGCAACCCCAATGAGCAGTTCTTC.

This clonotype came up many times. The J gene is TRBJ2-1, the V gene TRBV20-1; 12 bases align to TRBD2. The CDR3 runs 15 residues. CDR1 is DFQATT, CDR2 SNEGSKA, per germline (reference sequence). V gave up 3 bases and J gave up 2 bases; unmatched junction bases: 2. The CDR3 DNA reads TGCAGTGCTAGTGGACTAGCGGGACCCTACAATGAGCAGTTCTTC. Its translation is CSASGLAGPYNEQFF.

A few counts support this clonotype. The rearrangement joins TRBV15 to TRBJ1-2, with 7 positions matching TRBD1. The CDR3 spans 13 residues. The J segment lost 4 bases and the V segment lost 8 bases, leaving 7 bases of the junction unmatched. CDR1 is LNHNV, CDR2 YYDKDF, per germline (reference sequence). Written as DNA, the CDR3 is TGTGCCACCTCACCCGGGGACAGCTATGGCTACACCTTC. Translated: CATSPGDSYGYTF.

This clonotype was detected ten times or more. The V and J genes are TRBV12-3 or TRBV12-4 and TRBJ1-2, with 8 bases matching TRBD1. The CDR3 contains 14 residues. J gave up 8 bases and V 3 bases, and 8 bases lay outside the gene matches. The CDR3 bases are TGTGCCAGCAGTTTGCCTCAGGGGGCGGGAGGCTACACCTTC. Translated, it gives CASSLPQGAGGYTF.

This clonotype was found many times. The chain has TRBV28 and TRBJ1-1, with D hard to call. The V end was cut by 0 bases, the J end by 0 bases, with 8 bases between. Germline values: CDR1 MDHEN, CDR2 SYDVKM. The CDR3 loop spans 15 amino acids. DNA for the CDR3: TGTGCCAGCAGTTTATGGCGGGGAATGAACACTGAAGCTTTCTTT. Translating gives CASSLWRGMNTEAFF.

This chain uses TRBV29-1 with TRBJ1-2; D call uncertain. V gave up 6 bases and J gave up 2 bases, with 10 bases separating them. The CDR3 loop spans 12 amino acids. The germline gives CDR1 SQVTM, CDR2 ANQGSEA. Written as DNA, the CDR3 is TGCAGCGTGATGGGAGAGAACTATGGCTACACCTTC. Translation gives CSVMGENYGYTF.

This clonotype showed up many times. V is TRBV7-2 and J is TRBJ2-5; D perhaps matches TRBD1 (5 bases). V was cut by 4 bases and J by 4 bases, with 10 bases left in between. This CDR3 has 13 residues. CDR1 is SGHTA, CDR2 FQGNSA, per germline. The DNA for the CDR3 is TGTGCCAGCAGCTGGTCAGGGTCAGAGACCCAGTACTTC. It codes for CASSWSGSETQYF.

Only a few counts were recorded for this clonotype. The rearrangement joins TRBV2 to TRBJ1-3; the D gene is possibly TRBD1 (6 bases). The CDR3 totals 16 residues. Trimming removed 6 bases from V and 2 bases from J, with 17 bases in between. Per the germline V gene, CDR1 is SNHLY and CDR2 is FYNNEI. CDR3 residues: CASRWTEELTGNTIYF. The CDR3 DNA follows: TGTGCCAGCAGATGGACAGAAGAGTTAACTGGAAACACCATATATTTT.

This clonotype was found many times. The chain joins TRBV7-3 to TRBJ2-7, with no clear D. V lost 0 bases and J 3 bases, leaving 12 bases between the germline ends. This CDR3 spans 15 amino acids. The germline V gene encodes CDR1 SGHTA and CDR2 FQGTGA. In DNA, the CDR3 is TGTGCCAGCAGCTTAACAGGGCCAGGTAACTACGAGCAGTACTTC. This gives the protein CASSLTGPGNYEQYF.

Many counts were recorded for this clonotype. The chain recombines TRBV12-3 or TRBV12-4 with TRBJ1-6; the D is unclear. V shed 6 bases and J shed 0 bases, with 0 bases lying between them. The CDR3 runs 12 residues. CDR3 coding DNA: TGTGCCAGCAGCTCCTATAATTCACCCCTCCACTTT. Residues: CASSSYNSPLHF.

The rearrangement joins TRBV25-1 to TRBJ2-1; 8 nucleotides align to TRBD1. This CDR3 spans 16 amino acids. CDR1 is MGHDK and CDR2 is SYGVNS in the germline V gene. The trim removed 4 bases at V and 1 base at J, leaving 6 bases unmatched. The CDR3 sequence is CASSVGTGWSYNEQFF. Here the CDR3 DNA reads TGTGCCAGCAGTGTTGGGACAGGTTGGTCCTACAATGAGCAGTTCTTC.

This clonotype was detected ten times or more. The CDR3 region is CASSIRDTTAYEQYF. CDR3 sequence (DNA): TGTGCCAGCAGCATCCGGGACACTACCGCCTACGAGCAGTACTTC. V is TRBV28 and J is TRBJ2-7, with D perhaps TRBD1 (6 bases). Germline CDR1 MDHEN, CDR2 SYDVKM. Trimming removed 6 bases at V and 2 bases at J, with 17 bases between. The length of the CDR3 is 15 residues.

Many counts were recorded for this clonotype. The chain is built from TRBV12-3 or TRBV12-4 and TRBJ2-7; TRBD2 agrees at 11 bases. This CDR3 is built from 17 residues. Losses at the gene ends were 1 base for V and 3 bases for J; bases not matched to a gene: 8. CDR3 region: CASSLDTSGGPIYEQYF. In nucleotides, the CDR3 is TGTGCCAGCAGTTTAGACACTAGCGGGGGCCCCATCTACGAGCAGTACTTC.

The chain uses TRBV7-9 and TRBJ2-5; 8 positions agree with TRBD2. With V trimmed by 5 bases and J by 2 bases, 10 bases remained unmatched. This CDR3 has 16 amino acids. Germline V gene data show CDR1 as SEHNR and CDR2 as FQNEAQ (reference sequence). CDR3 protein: CASSPRTAGEQETQYF. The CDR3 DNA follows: TGTGCCAGCAGCCCCCGGACAGCGGGAGAACAAGAGACCCAGTACTTC.

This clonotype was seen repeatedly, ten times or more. The CDR3 here is CSARLDRRSYNEQFF. CDR3 nucleotides: TGCAGTGCTCGATTAGACAGACGCTCCTACAATGAGCAGTTCTTC. The V call is TRBV20-1, the J call TRBJ2-1; perhaps TRBD1 as D (5 bases). Germline-derived CDR1 and CDR2 are DFQATT and SNEGSKA (reference sequence). This CDR3 is 15 amino acids long. Trimming shortened V by 5 bases and J by 0 bases, and 14 bases separated the two germline ends.

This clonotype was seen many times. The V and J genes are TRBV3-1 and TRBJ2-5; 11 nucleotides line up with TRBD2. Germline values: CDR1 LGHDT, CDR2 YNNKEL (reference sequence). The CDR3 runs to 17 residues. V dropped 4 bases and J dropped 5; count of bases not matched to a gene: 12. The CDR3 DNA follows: TGTGCCAGCAGCCTTACTAGCGGGAGAGGGGCTGAGGAGACCCAGTACTTC. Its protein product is CASSLTSGRGAEETQYF.

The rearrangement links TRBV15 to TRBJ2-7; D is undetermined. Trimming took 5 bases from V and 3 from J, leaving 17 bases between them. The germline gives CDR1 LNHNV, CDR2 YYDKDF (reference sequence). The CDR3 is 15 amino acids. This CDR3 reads CATSRASDVYYEQYF. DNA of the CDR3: TGTGCCACCAGCCGAGCTTCGGACGTTTACTACGAGCAGTACTTC.

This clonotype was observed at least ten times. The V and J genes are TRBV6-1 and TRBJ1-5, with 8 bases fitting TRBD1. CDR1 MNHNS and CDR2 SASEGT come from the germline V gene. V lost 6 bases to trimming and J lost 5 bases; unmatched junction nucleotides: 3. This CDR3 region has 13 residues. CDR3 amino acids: CASRTGVDQPQHF. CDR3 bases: TGTGCCAGCAGGACAGGGGTGGATCAGCCCCAGCATTTT.

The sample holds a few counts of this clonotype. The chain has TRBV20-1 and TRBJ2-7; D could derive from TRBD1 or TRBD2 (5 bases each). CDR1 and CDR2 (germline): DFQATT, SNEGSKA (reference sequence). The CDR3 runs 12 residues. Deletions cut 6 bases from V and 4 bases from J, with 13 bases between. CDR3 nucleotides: TGCAGTGCCACCGGGACGGAATACGAGCAGTACTTC. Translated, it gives CSATGTEYEQYF.

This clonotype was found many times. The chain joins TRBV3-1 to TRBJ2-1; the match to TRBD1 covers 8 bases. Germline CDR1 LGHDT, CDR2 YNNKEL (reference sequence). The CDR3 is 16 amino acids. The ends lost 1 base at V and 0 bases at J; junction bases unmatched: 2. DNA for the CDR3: TGTGCCAGCAGCCAAGGGACAGGGAGCTCCTACAATGAGCAGTTCTTC. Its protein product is CASSQGTGSSYNEQFF.

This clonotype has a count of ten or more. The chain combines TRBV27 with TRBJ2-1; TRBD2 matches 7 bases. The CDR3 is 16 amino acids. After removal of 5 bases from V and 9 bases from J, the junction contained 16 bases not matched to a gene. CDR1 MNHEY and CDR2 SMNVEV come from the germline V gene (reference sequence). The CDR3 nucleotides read TGTGCCAGCAGTCCCGCCCTGGGTCGGGGGGTTGCTGAGCAGTTCTTC. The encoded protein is CASSPALGRGVAEQFF.

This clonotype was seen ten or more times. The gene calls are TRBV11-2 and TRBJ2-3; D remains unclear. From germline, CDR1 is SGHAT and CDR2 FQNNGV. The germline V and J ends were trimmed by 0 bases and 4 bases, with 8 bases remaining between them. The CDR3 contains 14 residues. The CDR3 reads CASSLDWRPDTQYF. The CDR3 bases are TGTGCCAGCAGCTTAGACTGGCGACCAGATACGCAGTATTTT.

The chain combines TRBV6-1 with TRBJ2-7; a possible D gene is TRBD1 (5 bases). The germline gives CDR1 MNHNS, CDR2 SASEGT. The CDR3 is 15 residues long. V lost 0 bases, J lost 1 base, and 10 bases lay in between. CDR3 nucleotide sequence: TGTGCCAGCAGTGAAGCGTGGACACGATCCTACGAGCAGTACTTC. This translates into CASSEAWTRSYEQYF.